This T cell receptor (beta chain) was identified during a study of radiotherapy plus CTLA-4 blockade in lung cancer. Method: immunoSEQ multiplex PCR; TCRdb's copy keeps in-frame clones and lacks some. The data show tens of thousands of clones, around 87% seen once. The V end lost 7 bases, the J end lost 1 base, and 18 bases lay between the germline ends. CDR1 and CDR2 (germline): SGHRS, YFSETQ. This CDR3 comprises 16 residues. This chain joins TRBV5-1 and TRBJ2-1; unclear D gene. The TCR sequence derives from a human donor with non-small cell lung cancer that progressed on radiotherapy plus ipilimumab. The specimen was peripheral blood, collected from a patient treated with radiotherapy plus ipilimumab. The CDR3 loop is CASQISRPGSYNEQFF. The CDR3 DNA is TGCGCCAGCCAGATTTCGCGCCCAGGATCCTACAATGAGCAGTTCTTC.